The T cell receptor beta chain under discussion was sequenced for a study of CD8+ T cells in alopecia areata. RNA was isolated and reverse transcribed to cDNA, the sequencing template. Using immunoSEQ multiplex PCR, the repertoire was profiled, and TCRdb retains in-frame clones only, with some absent. The sample holds fewer than 4,500 clones; roughly 60% are singletons and the top ten take more than 9%. This sample's treatment: oral pan-JAK inhibitor, 5-10 mg twice daily. Patients with alopecia areata provided lesional scalp punch biopsies as well as peripheral blood. The length of the CDR3 is 18 residues. The germline CDR1 and CDR2 sequences are GTSNPN and SVGIG (reference sequence). The trim removed 4 bases at V and 1 base at J, leaving 17 bases unmatched.

The TCR originated in a human donor with alopecia areata. The specimen was skin, collected at roughly week 36, from a patient treated with tofacitinib. The rearrangement uses TRBV30 and TRBJ1-1; the match to TRBD1 covers 8 bases. The CDR3 nucleotides are TGTGCCTGGAACCGGGACAGGACCCGATTCAGAGGGAACACTGAAGCTTTCTTT. Translating it yields CAWNRDRTRFRGNTEAFF.